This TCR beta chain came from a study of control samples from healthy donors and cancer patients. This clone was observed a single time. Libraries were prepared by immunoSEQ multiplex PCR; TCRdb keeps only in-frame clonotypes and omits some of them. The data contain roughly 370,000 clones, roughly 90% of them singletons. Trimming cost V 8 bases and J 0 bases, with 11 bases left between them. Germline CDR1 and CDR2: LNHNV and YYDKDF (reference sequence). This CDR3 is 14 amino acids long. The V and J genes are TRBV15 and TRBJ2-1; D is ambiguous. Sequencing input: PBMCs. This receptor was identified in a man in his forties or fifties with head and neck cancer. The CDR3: CATQEPPSYNEQFF. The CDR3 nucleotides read TGTGCCACCCAAGAACCACCCTCCTACAATGAGCAGTTCTTC.